This is a list of T cell receptor beta chains from one sample in a study of blood T cell repertoires in COVID-19. TCRdb keeps only in-frame clones here, not all; method: immunoSEQ multiplex PCR. The sample lists fewer than 400,000 clones, 85% occurring once. The sample taken for sequencing was PBMCs or T cells enriched from blood (not recorded which). The receptor set was obtained from a woman in her 30s who had been exposed to COVID-19. CDR3s include the opening cysteine and the closing phenylalanine or tryptophan. D genes are given only for firm matches. Clone size, where shown, is once, few, many, or a class for clones that have expanded.

d_call | j_call | clone_size | v_call | cdr3_nt | cdr3_aa
TRBD2 | TRBJ2-2 | few | TRBV5-1 | TGCGCCAGCAGCTTAAATAGCGGGAGGAACACCGGGGAGCTGTTTTTT | CASSLNSGRNTGELFF
. | TRBJ1-2 | . | TRBV19 | TGTGCCAGTACCGCCGCGGGGATTGGTGACTATGGCTACACCTTC | CASTAAGIGDYGYTF
TRBD1 | TRBJ2-7 | few | TRBV6-6 | TGTGCCAGCACCTACGAAGGGGGCAGTACCTACGAGCAGTACTTC | CASTYEGGSTYEQYF
. | TRBJ2-2 | . | TRBV5-5 | TGTGCCAGCAGCTTATACTTTAGGGGGGGCCAGGGCACCGGGGAGCTGTTTTTT | CASSLYFRGGQGTGELFF
TRBD2 | TRBJ2-2 | . | TRBV11-3 | TGTGCCAGCAGCTTAGGTTTGACTAGCGGTAACACCGGGGAGCTGTTTTTT | CASSLGLTSGNTGELFF
. | TRBJ1-6 | . | TRBV28 | TGTGCCAGCAGTTTTGGGCCGAGTAGTTCACCCCTCCACTTT | CASSFGPSSSPLHF
TRBD1 | TRBJ1-1 | . | TRBV30 | TGTGCCTGGGGAGGGACAGCGAACACTGAAGCTTTCTTT | CAWGGTANTEAFF
. | TRBJ1-6 | . | TRBV7-2 | TGTGCCAGCAGCCCCCAAAGCCGTTCACCCCTCCACTTT | CASSPQSRSPLHF
. | TRBJ2-7 | once | TRBV4-2 | TGTGCCAGCAGCCAAGATCCCAGAAATGGCCTTCTTGACGAGCAGTACTTC | CASSQDPRNGLLDEQYF
TRBD2 | TRBJ2-1 | . | TRBV2 | TGTGCCAGCAGTATCTCTAGCGGGGGTGGTGAGCAGTTCTTC | CASSISSGGGEQFF
. | TRBJ2-1 | . | TRBV2 | TGTGCCAGCAGTGAAGACATCCAATCACTAGGCTACAATGAGCAGTTCTTC | CASSEDIQSLGYNEQFF
TRBD2 | TRBJ2-2 | few | TRBV5-4 | TGTGCCAGCCTCCCGGGGGGGGCGTACACCGGGGAGCTGTTTTTT | CASLPGGAYTGELFF
. | TRBJ1-4 | . | TRBV19 | TGTGCCAGTAGTATGTTGGACAATGGCGGGGCACAAGAAAAACTGTTTTTT | CASSMLDNGGAQEKLFF
TRBD2 | TRBJ2-1 | . | TRBV14 | TGTGCCAGCAGCCAACCGGGACTACCGAGCTCCTACAATGAGCAGTTCTTC | CASSQPGLPSSYNEQFF
TRBD1 | TRBJ1-1 | . | TRBV30 | TGTGCCTGGAGCTACAGGGGGAGGAGAGAAGCTTTCTTT | CAWSYRGRREAFF
. | TRBJ1-4 | . | TRBV11-2 | TGTGCCAGCAGCTTAGGGCCAGGCTATGAAGAAAAACTGTTTTTT | CASSLGPGYEEKLFF
. | TRBJ1-2 | . | TRBV28 | TGTGCCAGCAGTTCCCCGACAGTGCTAGACTATGGCTACACCTTC | CASSSPTVLDYGYTF
TRBD1 | TRBJ1-3 | . | TRBV27 | TGTGCCAGCAAAACCGGGACAGGGACTGGAAACACCATATATTTT | CASKTGTGTGNTIYF
. | TRBJ1-1 | . | TRBV19 | TGTGCCAGTAGTATCGCGGGAAGGACTGAAGCTTTCTTT | CASSIAGRTEAFF
. | TRBJ1-3 | . | TRBV4-2 | TGTGCCAGCAGCCGAGAATGGAGCTCTGGAAACACCATATATTTT | CASSREWSSGNTIYF
. | TRBJ1-1 | . | TRBV19 | TGTGCCAGTAGTTGGCCGAACACTGAAGCTTTCTTT | CASSWPNTEAFF
TRBD2 | TRBJ2-3 | . | TRBV9 | TGTGCCAGCAGCGTAGGCCAGCGGGGGGGTCAAGATACGCAGTATTTT | CASSVGQRGGQDTQYF
. | TRBJ1-1 | . | TRBV7-6 | TGTGCCAGCAGCCAGTCCGTGGGGGGCACTGAAGCTTTCTTT | CASSQSVGGTEAFF
TRBD2 | TRBJ2-1 | once | TRBV9 | TGTGCCAGCAGCGTGGACAGCGGGGGGCGATACAATGAGCAGTTCTTC | CASSVDSGGRYNEQFF
. | TRBJ2-2 | . | TRBV30 | TGTGCCGGGATTAGGGGCGAGGCCGCGAACACCGGGGAGCTGTTTTTT | CAGIRGEAANTGELFF
. | TRBJ2-3 | . | TRBV5-8 | TGTGCCAGCGGGCAAGGGGGTCGGACAGATACGCAGTATTTT | CASGQGGRTDTQYF
TRBD1 | TRBJ1-2 | . | TRBV19 | TGTGCCAGTAGTATAGCGACAGGGAATAACTATGGCTACACCTTC | CASSIATGNNYGYTF
. | TRBJ2-3 | . | TRBV4-2 | TGTGCCAGCAGCCCCCCGACTCGCACAGATACGCAGTATTTT | CASSPPTRTDTQYF
TRBD2 | TRBJ2-1 | . | TRBV29-1 | TGCAGCGGCGAGCTAGCGGGAGAATATGAGCAGTTCTTC | CSGELAGEYEQFF
. | TRBJ2-7 | . | TRBV6-5 | TGTGCCAGCAGTACCGAGGGACTGGTTCCCTACGAGCAGTACTTC | CASSTEGLVPYEQYF
TRBD1 | TRBJ1-3 | . | TRBV11-2 | TGTGCCAGCAGCTTAAGTATAGGGACAGGGGGCGCGAGAAACACCATATATTTT | CASSLSIGTGGARNTIYF